A selection of T cell receptor beta chains follows, all from one sample in a study of control samples from healthy donors and cancer patients. Data came from immunoSEQ multiplex PCR; TCRdb stores just in-frame clones and leaves some out. The sample contains 200,000 to 250,000 clones, 85% to 95% of which appear only once. Sample: blood. Receptors were obtained from a man aged 45-65 years in good health. The CDR3 runs from the conserved cysteine through the conserved F or W. A D gene is named only where the DNA matches it firmly. A row's size may be missing; if present it is once, few, many or a size class.

cdr3_aa cdr3_nt j_call v_call d_call clone_size
CAGRTTGQIEAFF TGCGCCGGACGGACGACGGGACAGATCGAAGCTTTCTTT TRBJ1-1 TRBV10-2 TRBD1 .
CASSLVWGAGTEAFF TGTGCCAGCAGCTTAGTTTGGGGGGCAGGCACTGAAGCTTTCTTT TRBJ1-1 TRBV7-6 . once
CASSQDGGDSIYNSPLHF TGTGCCAGCAGCCAAGATGGGGGGGACAGCATCTATAATTCACCCCTCCACTTT TRBJ1-6 TRBV3-1/TRBV3-2 TRBD1 few
CASSSGGDEKLFF TGTGCCAGCAGTTCCGGGGGAGACGAAAAACTGTTTTTT TRBJ1-4 TRBV28 . .
CSVSPGGSYGYTF TGCAGCGTTTCTCCAGGGGGCTCCTATGGCTACACCTTC TRBJ1-2 TRBV29-1 TRBD1 once
CASTRQGGDTQYF TGTGCCAGCACCCGACAAGGGGGAGATACGCAGTATTTT TRBJ2-3 TRBV27 . once
CASSEINYGYTF TGTGCCAGCAGTGAAATTAACTATGGCTACACCTTC TRBJ1-2 TRBV2 . once
CASSIAGTQYF TGCGCCAGCAGCATCGCAGGGACCCAGTACTTC TRBJ2-5 TRBV5-1 . few
CASSQVFGTGVTYGNTIYF TGCGCCAGCAGCCAAGTTTTTGGGACAGGGGTGACTTATGGAAACACCATATATTTT TRBJ1-3 TRBV4-1 TRBD1 .
CASSSRRFPSTDTQYF TGTGCCAGCAGCTCCCGTCGGTTCCCGAGCACAGATACGCAGTATTTT TRBJ2-3 TRBV7-2 . .